These 18 T cell receptor beta chains originate from one sample sequenced in a study of blood T cell repertoires in COVID-19. Assay: immunoSEQ multiplex PCR; the TCRdb copy retains only in-frame clones and omits some. The profile shows about 270,000 clones, around 88% of them singletons. The sample comprised PBMCs or T cells enriched from blood (not recorded which). The receptors come from a woman aged 40 to 49 with acute COVID-19.

The J gene is TRBJ2-7, the V gene TRBV3-1 (or the pseudogene TRBV3-2); D is perhaps TRBD2 (5 bases). Per germline, CDR1 LGHDT and CDR2 YNNKEL (reference sequence). Trimming pared 2 bases from V and 2 bases from J, leaving 10 bases between. The CDR3 contains 14 residues. The DNA of the CDR3 is TGTGCCAGCAGCCAACCGGGAATAGCCTACGAGCAGTACTTC. It is translated as CASSQPGIAYEQYF.

The chain uses TRBV18 and TRBJ1-3; 8 bases fit TRBD1. CDR3 size: 15 residues. Per the germline V gene, CDR1 is KGHSH and CDR2 is LQKENI. V lost 3 bases, J lost 2 bases, and 3 bases stayed unmatched. The CDR3 protein is CASSPRTGTGNTIYF. The CDR3 DNA follows: TGTGCCAGCTCACCTCGGACAGGGACTGGAAACACCATATATTTT.

The rearrangement links TRBV6-5 to TRBJ1-1; weak D call: TRBD1 (6 bases). V was trimmed by 2 bases and J by 7 bases, leaving 20 bases between them. Germline V gene data show CDR1 as MNHEY and CDR2 as SVGAGI. The CDR3 contains 16 residues. The CDR3 region has the DNA TGTGCCAGCAGTTACACCTACAGGGCCCTCCGAAGTGAAGCTTTCTTT. Translation: CASSYTYRALRSEAFF.

V usage is TRBV14 and J usage is TRBJ2-3, with 9 bases identical to TRBD2. The V gene's germline CDR1 is SGHDN and CDR2 FVKESK. Trimming took 5 bases from V and 6 from J; bases not matched to a gene: 9. The CDR3 is 15 residues long. CDR3 DNA: TGTGCCAGCAGCGTTCATAGCGGGAGTTCGGATACGCAGTATTTT. Translating it yields CASSVHSGSSDTQYF.

The V and J genes are TRBV5-8 and TRBJ1-5, with 8 bases identical to TRBD1. The CDR3 consists of 16 residues. Germline loops: CDR1 SGHTS, CDR2 YDEGEE. J was trimmed by 2 bases and V by 5 bases; bases with no gene match: 9. The CDR3 nucleotides are TGTGCCAGCAGATCTTACAGGGGGTTGGGCAATCAGCCCCAGCATTTT. Translation: CASRSYRGLGNQPQHF.

In the case of this clone: The identical CDR3 is also encoded by other nucleotide sequences in the sample. The V and J genes are TRBV12-3 or TRBV12-4 and TRBJ1-2; tentatively, D is TRBD1 (5 bases). CDR3 length: 13 residues. V was pared by 2 bases and J by 7 bases, with 11 bases between. Here the CDR3 DNA reads TGTGCCAGCAGTTTATCAGGGTTAGGTGGCTACACCTTC. It encodes CASSLSGLGGYTF.

In DNA form, the CDR3 reads TGTGCCAGCAGCTTAGGGGACAGGTTCTATGGCTACACCTTC. Its protein is CASSLGDRFYGYTF. J is TRBJ1-2 and V is TRBV13; TRBD1 agrees at 7 bases. This CDR3 is 14 amino acids long. With V trimmed by 0 bases and J by 4 bases, 2 bases remained unmatched. Germline V gene lookup returns CDR1 PRHDT and CDR2 FYEKMQ (reference sequence). The complete variable domain, with remaining parts taken from reference TRBV13 and TRBJ1-2, reads AAGVIQSPRHLIKEKRETATLKCYPIPRHDTVYWYQQGPGQDPQFLISFYEKMQSDKGSIPDRFSAQQFSDYHSELNMSSLELGDSALYFCASSLGDRFYGYTFGSGTRLTVV.

The CDR3 region has the DNA TGTGCCAGCAGTGAACCGGGACTAGCGGCAAACATTCAGTACTTC. Translation: CASSEPGLAANIQYF. V and J are TRBV6-1 and TRBJ2-4; 11 positions match TRBD2. V shed 2 bases, J shed 6 bases, and the junction held 3 bases outside the gene matches. The CDR3 length is 15 residues. Germline CDR1 MNHNS, CDR2 SASEGT.

This clone showed up just once. The genes are TRBV5-1 and TRBJ2-3, with D unresolved. The length of the CDR3 is 12 residues. Germline assignment: CDR1 SGHRS and CDR2 YFSETQ. V was clipped by 4 bases and J by 5 bases, with 8 bases between them. The CDR3 DNA follows: TGCGCCAGCAGCGTGACGGGAGATACGCAGTATTTT. The encoded protein is CASSVTGDTQYF.

The chain employs TRBV10-1 and TRBJ2-1; D possibly corresponds to TRBD1 (5 bases). From germline, CDR1 is WNHNN and CDR2 SYGVQD (reference sequence). Trimming stripped 0 bases from V and 6 bases from J, with 9 bases between. The CDR3 contains 14 residues. The CDR3 DNA sequence: TGCGCCAGCAGTGAGTCGCAAGGGGTCAATGAGCAGTTCTTC. Amino acids: CASSESQGVNEQFF.

This CDR3 reads CASSLAISRAGGRDTEAFF. CDR3 nucleotide sequence: TGTGCCAGCAGCTTAGCGATCTCGAGGGCAGGGGGCAGGGACACTGAAGCTTTCTTT. This chain uses TRBV7-6 with TRBJ1-1, with 8 nucleotides matching TRBD1. The CDR3 sequence is 19 residues long. Germline V gene data show CDR1 as SGHVS and CDR2 as FNYEAQ. Trimming took 0 bases from V and 3 from J; bases not matched to a gene: 15.

The chain has TRBV5-5 and TRBJ2-1; 7 positions agree with TRBD2. Germline V gene lookup returns CDR1 SGHKS and CDR2 YYEKEE (reference sequence). V gave up 5 bases and J gave up 7 bases; unmatched junction bases: 3. CDR3 length equals 12 residues. CDR3 DNA sequence: TGTGCCAGCAGTCCGGGACTAAATGAGCAGTTCTTC. The encoded protein is CASSPGLNEQFF.

The V call is TRBV6-5, the J call TRBJ1-5; D is uncertain. The CDR3 is 15 amino acids. The germline V gene encodes CDR1 MNHEY and CDR2 SVGAGI. Trimming left V 0 bases short and J 5 bases short, with 11 bases between. This CDR3 is CASSYSRRLDQPQHF. In DNA, the CDR3 is TGTGCCAGCAGTTACTCGAGGCGGTTGGATCAGCCCCAGCATTTT.

This chain connects TRBV28 to TRBJ2-7, with a tentative D call TRBD1 (5 bases). Germline CDR1 MDHEN, CDR2 SYDVKM. The ends were cut back, 5 bases at V and 1 base at J, with 6 bases in the middle. CDR3 length: 12 residues. The CDR3 loop is CASSRGSYEQYF. The CDR3, as DNA: TGTGCCAGCAGTAGGGGTTCCTACGAGCAGTACTTC. The full variable domain, rest sourced from reference TRBV28 and TRBJ2-7, is DVKVTQSSRYLVKRTGEKVFLECVQDMDHENMFWYRQDPGLGLRLIYFSYDVKMKEKGDIPEGYSVSREKKERFSLILESASTNQTSMYLCASSRGSYEQYFGPGTRLTVT.

The chain employs TRBV7-2 and TRBJ2-7; 8 bases are a match to TRBD1. CDR1 is SGHTA and CDR2 is FQGNSA in the germline V gene. The CDR3 is 13 residues long. V gave up 4 bases and J gave up 5 bases; unmatched junction bases: 4. CDR3: CASSYKTGDEQYV. DNA for the CDR3: TGTGCCAGCAGCTATAAGACAGGGGACGAGCAGTACGTC.

This chain joins TRBV18 and TRBJ2-1; maybe TRBD1 (5 bases). V dropped 0 bases and J dropped 5 bases, with 11 bases sitting between them. Germline CDR1 is KGHSH and CDR2 is LQKENI. The CDR3 consists of 15 residues. CDR3: CASSPPGRVNNEQFF. The CDR3 region has the DNA TGTGCCAGCTCACCACCGGGCAGGGTAAACAATGAGCAGTTCTTC.

The chain uses TRBV19 and TRBJ1-5; weak D call: TRBD1 (5 bases). The CDR3 contains 16 residues. In germline, CDR1 is LNHDA, CDR2 SQIVND (reference sequence). V gave up 1 base and J gave up 5 bases, with 15 bases separating them. This CDR3 reads CASSIVRSDSYQPQHF. CDR3 nucleotides: TGTGCCAGTAGTATAGTAAGGAGCGACAGCTATCAGCCCCAGCATTTT.

The sample holds one count of this clone. The V gene is TRBV7-2, the J gene TRBJ2-5, with unresolved D. The CDR3 spans 12 residues. Trimming pared 3 bases from V and 5 bases from J, leaving 7 bases between. Germline V gene lookup returns CDR1 SGHTA and CDR2 FQGNSA. The CDR3 bases are TGTGCCAGCAGCTTTCCTTTTGAGACCCAGTACTTC. Encoded protein: CASSFPFETQYF. Filled out from reference TRBV7-2 and TRBJ2-5, the complete variable domain reads GAGVSQSPSNKVTEKGKDVELRCDPISGHTALYWYRQSLGQGLEFLIYFQGNSAPDKSGLPSDRFSAERTGGSVSTLTIQRTQQEDSAVYLCASSFPFETQYFGPGTRLLVL.